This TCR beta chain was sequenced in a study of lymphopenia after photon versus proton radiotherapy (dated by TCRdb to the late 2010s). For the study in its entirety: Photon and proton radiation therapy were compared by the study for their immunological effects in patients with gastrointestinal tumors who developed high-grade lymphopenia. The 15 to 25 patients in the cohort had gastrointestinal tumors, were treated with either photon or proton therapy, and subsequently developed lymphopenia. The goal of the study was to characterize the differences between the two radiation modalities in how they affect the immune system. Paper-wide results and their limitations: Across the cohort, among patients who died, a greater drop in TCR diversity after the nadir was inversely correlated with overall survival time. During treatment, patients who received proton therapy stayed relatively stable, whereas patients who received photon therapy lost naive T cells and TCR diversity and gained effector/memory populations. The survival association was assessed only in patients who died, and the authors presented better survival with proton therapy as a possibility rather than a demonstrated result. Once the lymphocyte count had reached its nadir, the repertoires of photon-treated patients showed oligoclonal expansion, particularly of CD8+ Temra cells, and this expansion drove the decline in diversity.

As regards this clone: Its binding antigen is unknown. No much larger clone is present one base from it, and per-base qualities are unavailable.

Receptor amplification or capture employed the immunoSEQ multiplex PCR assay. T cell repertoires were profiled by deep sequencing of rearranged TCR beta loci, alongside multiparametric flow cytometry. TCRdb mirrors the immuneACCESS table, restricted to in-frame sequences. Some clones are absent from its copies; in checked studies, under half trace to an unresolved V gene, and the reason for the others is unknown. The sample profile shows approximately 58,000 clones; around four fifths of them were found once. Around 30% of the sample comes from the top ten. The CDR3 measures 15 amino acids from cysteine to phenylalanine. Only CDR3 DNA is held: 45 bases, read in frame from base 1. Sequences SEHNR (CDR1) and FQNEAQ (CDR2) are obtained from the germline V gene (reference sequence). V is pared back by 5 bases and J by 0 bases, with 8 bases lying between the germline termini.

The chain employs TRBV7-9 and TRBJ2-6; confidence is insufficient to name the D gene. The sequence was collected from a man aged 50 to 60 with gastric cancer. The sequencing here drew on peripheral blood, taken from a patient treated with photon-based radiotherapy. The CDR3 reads CASSQPSSGANVLTF. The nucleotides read TGTGCCAGCAGCCAACCTAGCTCTGGGGCCAACGTCCTGACTTTC. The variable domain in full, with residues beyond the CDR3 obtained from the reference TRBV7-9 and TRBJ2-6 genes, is DTGVSQNPRHKITKRGQNVTFRCDPISEHNRLYWYRQTLGQGPEFLTYFQNEAQLEKSRLLSDRFSAERPKGSFSTLEIQRTEQGDSAMYLCASSQPSSGANVLTFGAGSRLTVL.